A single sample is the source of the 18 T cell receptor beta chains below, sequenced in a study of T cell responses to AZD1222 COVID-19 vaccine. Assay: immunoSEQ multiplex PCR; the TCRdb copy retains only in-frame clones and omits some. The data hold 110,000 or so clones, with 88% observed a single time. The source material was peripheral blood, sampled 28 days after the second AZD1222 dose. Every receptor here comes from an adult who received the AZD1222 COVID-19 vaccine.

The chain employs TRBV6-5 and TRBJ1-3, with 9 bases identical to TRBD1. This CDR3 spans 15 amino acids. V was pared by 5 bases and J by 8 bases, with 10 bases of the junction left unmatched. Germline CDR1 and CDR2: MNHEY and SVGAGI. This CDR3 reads CASSTGQGAVDTIYF. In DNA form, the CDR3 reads TGTGCCAGCAGTACGGGACAGGGTGCTGTAGACACCATATATTTT.

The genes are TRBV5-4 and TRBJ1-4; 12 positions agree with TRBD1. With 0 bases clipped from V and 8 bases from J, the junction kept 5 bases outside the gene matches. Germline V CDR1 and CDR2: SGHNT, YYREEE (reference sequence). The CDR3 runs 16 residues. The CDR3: CASSLVGQGAREKLFF. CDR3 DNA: TGTGCCAGCAGCTTGGTGGGACAGGGGGCGCGAGAAAAACTGTTTTTT.

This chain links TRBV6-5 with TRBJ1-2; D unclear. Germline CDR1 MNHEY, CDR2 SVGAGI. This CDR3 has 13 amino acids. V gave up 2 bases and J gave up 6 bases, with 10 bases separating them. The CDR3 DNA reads TGTGCCAGCAGTTACCGAACAGCGAATGGCTACACCTTC. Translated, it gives CASSYRTANGYTF.

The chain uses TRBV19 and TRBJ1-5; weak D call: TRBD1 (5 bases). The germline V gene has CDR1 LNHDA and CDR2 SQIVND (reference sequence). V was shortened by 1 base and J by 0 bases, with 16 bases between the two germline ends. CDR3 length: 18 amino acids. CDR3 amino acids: CASSIGPSGANSNQPQHF. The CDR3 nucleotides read TGTGCCAGTAGTATAGGCCCCTCTGGGGCTAATAGCAATCAGCCCCAGCATTTT.

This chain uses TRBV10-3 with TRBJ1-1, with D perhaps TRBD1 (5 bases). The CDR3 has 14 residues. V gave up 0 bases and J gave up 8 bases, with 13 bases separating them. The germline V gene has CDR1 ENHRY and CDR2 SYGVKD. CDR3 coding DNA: TGTGCCATCAGTGAGTCGGGGGGAACTAACGAAGCTTTCTTT. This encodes CAISESGGTNEAFF.

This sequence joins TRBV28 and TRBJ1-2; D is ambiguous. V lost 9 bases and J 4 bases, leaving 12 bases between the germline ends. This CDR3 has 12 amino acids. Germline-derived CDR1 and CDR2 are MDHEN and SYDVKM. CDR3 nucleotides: TGTGCCAGTAAAGGCGCGTCCTATGGCTACACCTTC. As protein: CASKGASYGYTF.

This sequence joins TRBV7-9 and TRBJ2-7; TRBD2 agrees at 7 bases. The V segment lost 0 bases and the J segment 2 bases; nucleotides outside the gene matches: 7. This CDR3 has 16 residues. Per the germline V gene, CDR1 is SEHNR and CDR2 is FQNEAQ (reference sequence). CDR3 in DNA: TGTGCCAGCAGCTTAGCGCGGGGAGGGGCGACCTACGAGCAGTACTTC. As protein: CASSLARGGATYEQYF.

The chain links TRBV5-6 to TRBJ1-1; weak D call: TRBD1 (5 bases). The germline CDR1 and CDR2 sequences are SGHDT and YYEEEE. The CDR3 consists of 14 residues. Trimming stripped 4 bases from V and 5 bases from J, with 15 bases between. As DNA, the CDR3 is TGTGCCAGCAGCAGGGACCCTAAGGGGACTGAAGCTTTCTTT. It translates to CASSRDPKGTEAFF.

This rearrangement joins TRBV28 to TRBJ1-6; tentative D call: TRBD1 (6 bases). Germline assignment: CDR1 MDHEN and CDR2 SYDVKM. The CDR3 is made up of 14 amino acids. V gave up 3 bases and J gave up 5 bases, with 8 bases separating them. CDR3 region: CASSFWTDNSPLHF. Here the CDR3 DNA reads TGTGCCAGCAGTTTCTGGACAGATAATTCACCCCTCCACTTT.

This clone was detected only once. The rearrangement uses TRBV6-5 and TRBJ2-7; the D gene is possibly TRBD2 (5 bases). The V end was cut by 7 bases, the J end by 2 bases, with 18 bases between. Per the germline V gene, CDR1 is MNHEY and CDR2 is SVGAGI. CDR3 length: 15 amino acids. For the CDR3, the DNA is TGTGCCAGCACCCTCTCTCGGGGTAGCACCTACGAGCAGTACTTC. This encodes CASTLSRGSTYEQYF.

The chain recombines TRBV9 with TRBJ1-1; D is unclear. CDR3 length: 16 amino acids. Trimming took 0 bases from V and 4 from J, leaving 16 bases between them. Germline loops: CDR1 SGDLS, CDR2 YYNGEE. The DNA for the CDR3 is TGTGCCAGCAGCGTAGATCCAGGCGTCGGGGTCACTGAAGCTTTCTTT. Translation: CASSVDPGVGVTEAFF. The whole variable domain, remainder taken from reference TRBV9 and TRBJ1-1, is DSGVTQTPKHLITATGQRVTLRCSPRSGDLSVYWYQQSLDQGLQFLIQYYNGEERAKGNILERFSAQQFPDLHSELNLSSLELGDSALYFCASSVDPGVGVTEAFFGQGTRLTVV.

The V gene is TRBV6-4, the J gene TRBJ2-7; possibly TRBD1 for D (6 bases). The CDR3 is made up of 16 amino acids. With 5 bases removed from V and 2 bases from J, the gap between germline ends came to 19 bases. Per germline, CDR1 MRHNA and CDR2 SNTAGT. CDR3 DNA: TGTGCCAGCAGTCATTCCGTCGGACAGCCCCCCTACGAGCAGTACTTC. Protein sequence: CASSHSVGQPPYEQYF.

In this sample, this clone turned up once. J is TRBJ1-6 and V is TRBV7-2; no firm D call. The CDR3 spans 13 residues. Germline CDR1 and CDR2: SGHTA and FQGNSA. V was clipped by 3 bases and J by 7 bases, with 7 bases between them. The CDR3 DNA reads TGTGCCAGCAGCTTTTCCGGGAATTCACCCCTCCACTTT. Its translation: CASSFSGNSPLHF.

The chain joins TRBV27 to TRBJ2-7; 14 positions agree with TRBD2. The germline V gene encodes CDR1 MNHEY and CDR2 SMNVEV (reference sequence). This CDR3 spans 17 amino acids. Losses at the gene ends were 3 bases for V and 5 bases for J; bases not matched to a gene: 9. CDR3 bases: TGTGCCAGCAGTTTGTGGAGGGGACTAGCGGGAGCCAACGAGCAGTACTTC. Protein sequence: CASSLWRGLAGANEQYF.

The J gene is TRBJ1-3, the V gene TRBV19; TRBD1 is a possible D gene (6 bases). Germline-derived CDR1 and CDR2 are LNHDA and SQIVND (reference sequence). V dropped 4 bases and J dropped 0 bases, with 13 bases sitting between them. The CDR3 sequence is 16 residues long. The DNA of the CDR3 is TGTGCCAGTAGTAGAAGCGTGACAGGCTCTGGAAACACCATATATTTT. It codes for CASSRSVTGSGNTIYF.

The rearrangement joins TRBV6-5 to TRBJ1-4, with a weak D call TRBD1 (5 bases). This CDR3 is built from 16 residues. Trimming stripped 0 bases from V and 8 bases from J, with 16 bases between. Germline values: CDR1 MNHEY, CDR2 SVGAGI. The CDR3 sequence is CASSYSSLRGEEKLFF. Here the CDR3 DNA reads TGTGCCAGCAGTTACTCGTCTCTAAGGGGCGAAGAAAAACTGTTTTTT.

The CDR3 bases are TGTGCCAGCAGTCTTCGGGGAGAAGGAGACTACACCTTC. It is translated as CASSLRGEGDYTF. The V and J genes are TRBV7-9 and TRBJ1-2; D call uncertain. The CDR3 consists of 13 residues. The ends were cut back, 6 bases at V and 10 bases at J, with 18 bases in the middle. Germline lookup yields CDR1 SEHNR and CDR2 FQNEAQ (reference sequence).

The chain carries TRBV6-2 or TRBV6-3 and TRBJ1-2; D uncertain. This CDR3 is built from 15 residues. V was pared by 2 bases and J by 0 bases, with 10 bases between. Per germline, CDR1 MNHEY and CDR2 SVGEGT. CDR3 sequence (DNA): TGTGCCAGCAGTTACCCCCGACCGGCTAACTATGGCTACACCTTC. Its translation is CASSYPRPANYGYTF.